Listed below are T cell receptor beta chains from one sample, sequenced in a study of Ad26.COV2.S vaccination and SARS-CoV-2 variants. This table comes from immunoSEQ multiplex PCR, and its TCRdb copy is limited to in-frame clones, with some not included. The table includes approximately 410,000 clones, approximately 88% detected once. The source was peripheral blood, collected in a trial of Ad26.COV2.S vaccine versus placebo. These receptors were taken from a person between 18 and 60 years old who received the Ad26.COV2.S COVID-19 vaccine or a placebo. Each CDR3 is given with its conserved first and last residue. Fields, in order: V gene, D gene, J gene, clone size, CDR3 DNA, CDR3 protein. D genes are given only for firm matches. A clone size is listed for some rows: how often the clone was seen (once, few, many), or a class if it is expanded.

>TRBV11-2|TRBD1|TRBJ1-5|few
TGTGCCAGCAGCTTAGAATCAGGGGGGCCCCAGCATTTT
CASSLESGGPQHF
>TRBV5-5|TRBD1|TRBJ2-7|NA
TGTGCCAGCAGCTTGGCCGGGACAGGGATCGACGAGCAGTACTTC
CASSLAGTGIDEQYF
>TRBV7-7|TRBD2|TRBJ2-3|NA
TGTGCTAGCAGCCCCGCGGGAGCGCGCAAGGATACGCAGTATTTT
CASSPAGARKDTQYF
>TRBV7-3|TRBD1|TRBJ1-6|NA
TGTGCCAGCAGCTTAAGGCCCGGAGACAGGGTGGATTCACCCCTCCACTTT
CASSLRPGDRVDSPLHF
>TRBV24-1|NA|TRBJ2-3|NA
TGTGCCACCAGTGACCCCGCTCGAAGCACAGATACGCAGTATTTT
CATSDPARSTDTQYF
>TRBV5-6|NA|TRBJ1-1|NA
TGTGCCAGCAGCTTTAGGGGTAGAGGTACTGAAGCTTTCTTT
CASSFRGRGTEAFF
>TRBV21-1|NA|TRBJ2-7|NA
TGTGCCAGCAGCCTACGCGACGGCTACGAGCAGTACTTC
CASSLRDGYEQYF
>TRBV6-4|TRBD1|TRBJ1-2|NA
TGTGCCAGCAGTGAAGGACAGGGAAGTGGCTACACCTTC
CASSEGQGSGYTF
>TRBV19|NA|TRBJ1-5|NA
TGTGCCAGTAGTATGGGGGGGCGGGGTCAGCCCCAGCATTTT
CASSMGGRGQPQHF
>TRBV6-5|NA|TRBJ2-2|NA
TGTGCCAGCAGAAAAGGACAGTTGACCGGGGAGCTGTTTTTT
CASRKGQLTGELFF
>TRBV7-6|NA|TRBJ2-7|NA
TGTGCCAGCAGCTTAGAGGTAGGATACGAGCAGTACTTC
CASSLEVGYEQYF
>TRBV7-9|NA|TRBJ1-1|NA
TGTGCCAGCAGCTTACTAGGGAGAGAAACTGAAGCTTTCTTT
CASSLLGRETEAFF
>TRBV7-9|NA|TRBJ2-7|NA
TGTGCCAGCAGCCCTAAGGACAGCTACGAGCAGTACTTC
CASSPKDSYEQYF
>TRBV6-5|NA|TRBJ1-2|NA
TGTGCCAGCAGTTACTCGACCCTGGACAGCTATGGCTACACCTTC
CASSYSTLDSYGYTF
>TRBV2|TRBD2|TRBJ2-5|NA
TGTGCCAGCAGTGAGAGGCCAGCGGGGTTGGAGGAGACCCAGTACTTC
CASSERPAGLEETQYF
>TRBV30|NA|TRBJ1-6|NA
TGTGCCTGGAGTCCCCCGCAGACAGGTTTGATCCACTTT
CAWSPPQTGLIHF
>TRBV11-2|NA|TRBJ2-2|NA
TGTGCCAGCAGCTCCCCGGATGAGCAACACACCGGGGAGCTGTTTTTT
CASSSPDEQHTGELFF
>TRBV7-2|NA|TRBJ2-1|once
TGTGCCAGCAGCTTAACCGGGACCTACAATGAGCAGTTCTTC
CASSLTGTYNEQFF
>TRBV6-2/TRBV6-3|NA|TRBJ2-7|NA
TGTGCCAGCAGCCCTAGGAAAGACGGCGAGCAGTACTTC
CASSPRKDGEQYF
>TRBV15|NA|TRBJ2-2|NA
TGTGCCACCAGCAGAGAGTGGGGCACCGGGGAGCTGTTTTTT
CATSREWGTGELFF
>TRBV7-9|NA|TRBJ2-7|NA
TGTGCCAGCAGCCCGATGGCCCACGAGCAGTACTTC
CASSPMAHEQYF
>TRBV5-4|NA|TRBJ2-7|NA
TGTGCCAGCAGCTCAAACCGGGACGGCTACGAGCAGTACTTC
CASSSNRDGYEQYF
>TRBV18|NA|TRBJ1-5|NA
TGTGCCAGCTCACCACCGGTTCCTCCTTGGGGGCAGAATAGCAATCAGCCCCAGCATTTT
CASSPPVPPWGQNSNQPQHF
>TRBV13|NA|TRBJ2-7|NA
TGTGCCAGCAGCTTACCGGGGCGCGAGCAGTACTTC
CASSLPGREQYF
>TRBV6-1|TRBD2|TRBJ2-1|NA
TGTGCCAGCAGTGAAGTGGTGCTAGCGGGGGGTCGGGAGCAGTTCTTC
CASSEVVLAGGREQFF
>TRBV7-3|TRBD1|TRBJ2-3|NA
TGTGCCAGCAGCTTAACCGGACAGGGGGGTGCAGATACGCAGTATTTT
CASSLTGQGGADTQYF
>TRBV3-1/TRBV3-2|NA|TRBJ2-1|NA
TGTGCCAGCAGCATGGGGGGGGCAGATGAGCAGTTCTTC
CASSMGGADEQFF
>TRBV14|NA|TRBJ1-5|NA
TGTGCCAGCTCCGGGAGTAGCAATCAGCCCCAGCATTTT
CASSGSSNQPQHF
>TRBV9|TRBD1|TRBJ1-6|NA
TGTGCCAGCAGCTTTCAGGGGGCTAGTAATTCACCCCTCCACTTT
CASSFQGASNSPLHF
>TRBV28|NA|TRBJ1-1|NA
TGTGCCAGTTACTACTTTGAAGCTTTCTTT
CASYYFEAFF
>TRBV5-6|NA|TRBJ1-6|NA
TGTGCCAGCAGCTCAAGACAGGAGATCTATAATTCACCCCTCCACTTT
CASSSRQEIYNSPLHF
>TRBV6-2/TRBV6-3|NA|TRBJ2-6|NA
TGTGCCAGCAGTTACTTTGGGCTCCCCTCTGGGGCCAACGTCCTGACTTTC
CASSYFGLPSGANVLTF